This TCR beta chain was recovered during a study of blood T cells in healthy people across ages. Alongside a J-beta primer mix, a sample-barcoded 5' primer served in a second PCR lasting roughly 6 to 11 cycles. Via MiXCR, TCRdb re-called the 5' RACE reads, giving one row per CDR3 protein. The sample lists fewer than 800,000 distinct CDR3 sequences, 21% seen once, with roughly 3.6% in the top ten. The CDR3 is made up of 11 amino acids. Trimming cost V 3 bases and J 5 bases, with 5 bases left between them. Many counts were recorded for this clonotype. The chain is built from TRBV12-3 or TRBV12-4 and TRBJ2-7; D unclear. The material sequenced was blood. This clonotype was obtained from a man aged 65 to 79 in good health. CDR3 sequence: CASSFGDEQYF. CDR3 DNA sequence: TGTGCCAGCAGTTTTGGAGACGAGCAGTACTTC.